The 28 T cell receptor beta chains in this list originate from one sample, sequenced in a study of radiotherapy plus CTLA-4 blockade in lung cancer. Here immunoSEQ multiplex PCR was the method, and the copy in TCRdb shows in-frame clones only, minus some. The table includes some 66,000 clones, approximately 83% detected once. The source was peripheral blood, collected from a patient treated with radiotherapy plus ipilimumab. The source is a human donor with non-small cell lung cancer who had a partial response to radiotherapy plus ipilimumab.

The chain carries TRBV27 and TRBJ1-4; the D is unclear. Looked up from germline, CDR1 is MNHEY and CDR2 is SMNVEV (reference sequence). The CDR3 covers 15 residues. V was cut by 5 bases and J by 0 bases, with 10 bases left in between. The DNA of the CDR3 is TGTGCCAGCAGTCCCCTCGGTGCAACTAATGAAAAACTGTTTTTT. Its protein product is CASSPLGATNEKLFF.

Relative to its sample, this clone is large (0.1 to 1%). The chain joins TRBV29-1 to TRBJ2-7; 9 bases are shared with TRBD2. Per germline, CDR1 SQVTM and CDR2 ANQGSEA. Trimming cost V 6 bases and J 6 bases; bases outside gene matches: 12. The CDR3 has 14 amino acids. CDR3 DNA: TGCAGCGTGGCCCCCGCGGGAGGGCCATTCGAGCAGTACTTC. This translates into CSVAPAGGPFEQYF.

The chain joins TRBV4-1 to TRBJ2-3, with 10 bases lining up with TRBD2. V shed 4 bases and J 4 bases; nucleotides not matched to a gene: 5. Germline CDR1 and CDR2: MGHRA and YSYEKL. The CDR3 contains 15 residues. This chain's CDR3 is CASSRGTSDSDTQYF. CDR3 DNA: TGCGCCAGCAGCCGAGGGACTAGCGATTCAGATACGCAGTATTTT.

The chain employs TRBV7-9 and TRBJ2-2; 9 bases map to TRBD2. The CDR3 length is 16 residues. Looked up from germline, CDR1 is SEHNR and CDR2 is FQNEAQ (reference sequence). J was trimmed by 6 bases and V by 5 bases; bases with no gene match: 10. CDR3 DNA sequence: TGTGCCAGCAGCACATTTCGCGGGAGGGCGGCCGGGGAGCTGTTTTTT. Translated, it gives CASSTFRGRAAGELFF. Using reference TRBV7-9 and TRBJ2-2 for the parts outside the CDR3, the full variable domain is DTGVSQNPRHKITKRGQNVTFRCDPISEHNRLYWYRQTLGQGPEFLTYFQNEAQLEKSRLLSDRFSAERPKGSFSTLEIQRTEQGDSAMYLCASSTFRGRAAGELFFGEGSRLTVL.

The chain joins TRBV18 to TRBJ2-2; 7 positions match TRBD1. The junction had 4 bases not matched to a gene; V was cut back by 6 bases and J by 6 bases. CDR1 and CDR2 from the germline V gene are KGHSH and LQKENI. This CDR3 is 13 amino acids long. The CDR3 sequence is CASSATGSGELFF. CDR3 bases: TGTGCCAGCTCTGCGACAGGGTCCGGGGAGCTGTTTTTT.

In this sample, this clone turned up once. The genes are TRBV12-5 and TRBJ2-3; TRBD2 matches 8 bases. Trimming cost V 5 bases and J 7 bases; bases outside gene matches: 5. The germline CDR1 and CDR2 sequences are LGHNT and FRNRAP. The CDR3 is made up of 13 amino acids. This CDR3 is CASGGSGINTQYF. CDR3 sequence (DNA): TGTGCTAGTGGTGGTAGCGGGATAAATACGCAGTATTTT.

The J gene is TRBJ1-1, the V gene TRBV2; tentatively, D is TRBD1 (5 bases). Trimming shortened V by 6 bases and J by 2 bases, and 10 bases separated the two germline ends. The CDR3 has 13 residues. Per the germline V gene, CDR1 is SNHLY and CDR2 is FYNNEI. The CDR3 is CASRGGLNTEAFF. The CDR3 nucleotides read TGTGCCAGCAGGGGGGGACTCAACACTGAAGCTTTCTTT. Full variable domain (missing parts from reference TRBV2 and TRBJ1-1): EPEVTQTPSHQVTQMGQEVILRCVPISNHLYFYWYRQILGQKVEFLVSFYNNEISEKSEIFDDQFSVERPDGSNFTLKIRSTKLEDSAMYFCASRGGLNTEAFFGQGTRLTVV.

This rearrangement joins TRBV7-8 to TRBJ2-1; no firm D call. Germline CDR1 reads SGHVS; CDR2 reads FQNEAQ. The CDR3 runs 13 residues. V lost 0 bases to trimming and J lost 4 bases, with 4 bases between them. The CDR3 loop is CASSLAPYNEQFF. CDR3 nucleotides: TGTGCCAGCAGCTTAGCCCCTTACAATGAGCAGTTCTTC.

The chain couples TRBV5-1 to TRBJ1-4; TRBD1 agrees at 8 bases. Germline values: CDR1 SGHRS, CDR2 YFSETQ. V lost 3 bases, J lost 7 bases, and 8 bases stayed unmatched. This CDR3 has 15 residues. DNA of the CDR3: TGCGCCAGCAGCTCGGGGACAGGCGGTCTTGAAAAACTGTTTTTT. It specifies CASSSGTGGLEKLFF.

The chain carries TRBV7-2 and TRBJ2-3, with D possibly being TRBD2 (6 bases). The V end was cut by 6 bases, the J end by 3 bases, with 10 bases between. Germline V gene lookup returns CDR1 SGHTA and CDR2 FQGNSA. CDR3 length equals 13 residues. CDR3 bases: TGTGCCAGCAGAGATAGCGGAACAGATACGCAGTATTTT. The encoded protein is CASRDSGTDTQYF.

The CDR3 loop reads CASSLGGIYQETQYF. The CDR3 bases are TGCGCCAGCAGCTTGGGAGGAATTTACCAAGAGACCCAGTACTTC. The chain carries TRBV5-1 and TRBJ2-5; D ambiguous. V dropped 0 bases and J dropped 0 bases, with 9 bases sitting between them. Germline CDR1 SGHRS, CDR2 YFSETQ. The CDR3 contains 15 residues.

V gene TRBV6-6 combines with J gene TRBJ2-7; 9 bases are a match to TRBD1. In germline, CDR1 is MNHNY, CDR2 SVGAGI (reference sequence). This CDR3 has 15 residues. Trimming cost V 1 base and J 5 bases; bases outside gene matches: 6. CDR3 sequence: CASSYFRTGVDEQYF. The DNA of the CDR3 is TGTGCCAGCAGTTACTTCCGGACAGGGGTGGACGAGCAGTACTTC.

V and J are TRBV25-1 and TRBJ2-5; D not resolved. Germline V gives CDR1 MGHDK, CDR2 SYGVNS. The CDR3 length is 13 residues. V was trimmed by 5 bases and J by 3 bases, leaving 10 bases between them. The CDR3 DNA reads TGTGCCAGCAGTTGGCGGTTGAAAGAGACCCAGTACTTC. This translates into CASSWRLKETQYF.

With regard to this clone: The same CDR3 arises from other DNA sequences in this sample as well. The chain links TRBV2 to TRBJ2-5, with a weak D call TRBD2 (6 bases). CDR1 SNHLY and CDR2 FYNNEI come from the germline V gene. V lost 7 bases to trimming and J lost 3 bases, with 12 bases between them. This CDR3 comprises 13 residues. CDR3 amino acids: CASNGGIKETQYF. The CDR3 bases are TGTGCCAGCAATGGAGGGATTAAAGAGACCCAGTACTTC.

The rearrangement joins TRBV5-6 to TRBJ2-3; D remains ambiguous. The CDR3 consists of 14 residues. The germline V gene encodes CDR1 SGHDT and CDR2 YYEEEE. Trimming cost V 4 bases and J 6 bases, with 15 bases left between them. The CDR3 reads CASSQLSARDTQYF. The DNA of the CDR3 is TGTGCCAGCAGCCAACTCTCCGCCCGGGATACGCAGTATTTT.

The CDR3 coding sequence is TGTGCCAGCAGCTCGGGACTTCCGGGGGACGAGCAGTACTTC. Translating it yields CASSSGLPGDEQYF. V usage is TRBV2 and J usage is TRBJ2-7; a possible D gene is TRBD2 (6 bases). With 6 bases removed from V and 5 bases from J, the gap between germline ends came to 17 bases. The CDR3 covers 14 residues. Germline V gene data show CDR1 as SNHLY and CDR2 as FYNNEI.

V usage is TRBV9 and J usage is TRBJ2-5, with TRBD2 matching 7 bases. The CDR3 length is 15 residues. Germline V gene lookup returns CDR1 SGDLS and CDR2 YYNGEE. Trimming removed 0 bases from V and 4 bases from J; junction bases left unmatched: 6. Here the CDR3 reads CASSVGRSSGETQYF. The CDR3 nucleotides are TGTGCCAGCAGCGTAGGTAGGTCTAGCGGAGAGACCCAGTACTTC. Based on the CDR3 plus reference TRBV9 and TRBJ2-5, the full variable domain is DSGVTQTPKHLITATGQRVTLRCSPRSGDLSVYWYQQSLDQGLQFLIQYYNGEERAKGNILERFSAQQFPDLHSELNLSSLELGDSALYFCASSVGRSSGETQYFGPGTRLLVL.

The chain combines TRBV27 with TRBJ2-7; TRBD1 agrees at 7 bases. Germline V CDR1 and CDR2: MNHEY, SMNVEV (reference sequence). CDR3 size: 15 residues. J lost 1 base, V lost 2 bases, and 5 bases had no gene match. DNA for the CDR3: TGTGCCAGCAGTTTAGGGTCAGGGGGATCCTACGAGCAGTACTTC. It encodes CASSLGSGGSYEQYF.

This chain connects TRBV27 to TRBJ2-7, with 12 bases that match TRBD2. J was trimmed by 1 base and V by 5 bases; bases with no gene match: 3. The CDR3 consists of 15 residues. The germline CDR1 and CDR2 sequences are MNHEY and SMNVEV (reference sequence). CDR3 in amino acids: CASSLGLAGSYEQYF. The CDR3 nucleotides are TGTGCCAGCAGTCTGGGACTAGCGGGTTCCTACGAGCAGTACTTC.

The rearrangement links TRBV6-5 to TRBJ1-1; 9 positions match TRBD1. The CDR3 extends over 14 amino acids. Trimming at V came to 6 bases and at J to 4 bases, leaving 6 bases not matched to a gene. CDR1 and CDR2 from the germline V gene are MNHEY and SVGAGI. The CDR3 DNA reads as TGTGCCAGCAGGCAGGGACAGGGTGGCACTGAAGCTTTCTTT. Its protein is CASRQGQGGTEAFF.

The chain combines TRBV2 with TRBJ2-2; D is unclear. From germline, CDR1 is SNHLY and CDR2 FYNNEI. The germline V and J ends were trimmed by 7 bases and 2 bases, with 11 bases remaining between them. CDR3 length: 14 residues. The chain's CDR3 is CASIHEINTGELFF. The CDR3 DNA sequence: TGTGCCAGCATTCACGAGATAAACACCGGGGAGCTGTTTTTT.

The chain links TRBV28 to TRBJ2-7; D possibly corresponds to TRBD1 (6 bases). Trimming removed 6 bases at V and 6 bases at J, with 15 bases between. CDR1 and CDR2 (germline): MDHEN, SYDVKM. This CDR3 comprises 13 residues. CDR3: CASRGAGPLEQYF. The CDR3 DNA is TGTGCCAGCAGGGGGGCGGGCCCCCTCGAGCAGTACTTC.

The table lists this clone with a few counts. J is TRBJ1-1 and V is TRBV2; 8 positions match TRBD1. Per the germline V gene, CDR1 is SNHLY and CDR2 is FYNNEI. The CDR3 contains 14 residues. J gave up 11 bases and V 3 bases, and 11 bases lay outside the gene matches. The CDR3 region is CASSDRGRGFGAFF. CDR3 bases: TGTGCCAGCAGTGACAGGGGGCGAGGTTTTGGGGCTTTCTTT. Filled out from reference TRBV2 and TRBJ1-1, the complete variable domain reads EPEVTQTPSHQVTQMGQEVILRCVPISNHLYFYWYRQILGQKVEFLVSFYNNEISEKSEIFDDQFSVERPDGSNFTLKIRSTKLEDSAMYFCASSDRGRGFGAFFGQGTRLTVV.

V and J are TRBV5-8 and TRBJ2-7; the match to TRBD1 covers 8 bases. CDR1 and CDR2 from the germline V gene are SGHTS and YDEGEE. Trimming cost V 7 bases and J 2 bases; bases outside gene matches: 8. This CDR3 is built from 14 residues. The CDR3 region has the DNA TGTGCCAGCGCAAGGACAGGGATAACCTACGAGCAGTACTTC. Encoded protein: CASARTGITYEQYF.

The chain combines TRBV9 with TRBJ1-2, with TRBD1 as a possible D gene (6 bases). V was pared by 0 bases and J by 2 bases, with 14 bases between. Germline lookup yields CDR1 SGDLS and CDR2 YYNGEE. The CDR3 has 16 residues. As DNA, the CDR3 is TGTGCCAGCAGCGTAGGACAGGTGGGTCAGAACTATGGCTACACCTTC. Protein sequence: CASSVGQVGQNYGYTF.

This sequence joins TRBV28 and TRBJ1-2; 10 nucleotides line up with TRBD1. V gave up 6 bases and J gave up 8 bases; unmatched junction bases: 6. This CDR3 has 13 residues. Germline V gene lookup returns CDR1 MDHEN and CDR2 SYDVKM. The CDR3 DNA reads TGTGCCAGCAGGATGGGACAGGGGAACGGCTACACCTTC. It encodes CASRMGQGNGYTF.

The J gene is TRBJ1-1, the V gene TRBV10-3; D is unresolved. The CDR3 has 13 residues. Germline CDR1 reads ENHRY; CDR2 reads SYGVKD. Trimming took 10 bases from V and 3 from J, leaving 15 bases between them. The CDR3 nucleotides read TGTGCCACCCGAGGAAGGGAGGACACTGAAGCTTTCTTT. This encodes CATRGREDTEAFF.

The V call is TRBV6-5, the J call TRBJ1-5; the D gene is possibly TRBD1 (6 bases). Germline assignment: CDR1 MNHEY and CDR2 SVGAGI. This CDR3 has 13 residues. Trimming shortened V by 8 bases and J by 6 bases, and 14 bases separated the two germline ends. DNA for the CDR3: TGTGCCAGCGGGGGGGGGCGCGGTCAGCCCCAGCATTTT. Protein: CASGGGRGQPQHF.